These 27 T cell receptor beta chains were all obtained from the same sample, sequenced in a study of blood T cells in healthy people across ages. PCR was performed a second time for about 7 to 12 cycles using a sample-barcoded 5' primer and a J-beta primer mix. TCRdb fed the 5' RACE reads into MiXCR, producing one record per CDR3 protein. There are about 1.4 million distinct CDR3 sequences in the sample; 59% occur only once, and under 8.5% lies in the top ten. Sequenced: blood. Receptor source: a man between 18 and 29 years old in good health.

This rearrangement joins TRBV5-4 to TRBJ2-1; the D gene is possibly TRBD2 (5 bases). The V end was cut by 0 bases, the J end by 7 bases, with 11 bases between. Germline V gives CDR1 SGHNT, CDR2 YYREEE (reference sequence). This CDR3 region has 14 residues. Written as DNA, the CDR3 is TGTGCCAGCAGCTTGGACGGGATTGGTAATGAGCAGTTCTTC. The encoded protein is CASSLDGIGNEQFF.

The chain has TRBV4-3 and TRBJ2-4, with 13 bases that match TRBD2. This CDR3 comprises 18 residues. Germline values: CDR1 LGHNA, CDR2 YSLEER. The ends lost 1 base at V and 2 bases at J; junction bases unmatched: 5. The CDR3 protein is CASSQVTSGGATKNIQYF. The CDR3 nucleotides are TGCGCCAGCAGCCAAGTTACTAGCGGGGGGGCCACCAAAAACATTCAGTACTTC.

The CDR3 is CASPPGPQGKGSTDTQYF. CDR3 bases: TGTGCCAGCCCCCCTGGGCCCCAGGGGAAAGGGAGCACAGATACGCAGTATTTT. The V and J genes are TRBV12-3 or TRBV12-4 and TRBJ2-3; possibly TRBD1 for D (6 bases). V was pared by 8 bases and J by 0 bases, with 24 bases between. This CDR3 comprises 18 residues.

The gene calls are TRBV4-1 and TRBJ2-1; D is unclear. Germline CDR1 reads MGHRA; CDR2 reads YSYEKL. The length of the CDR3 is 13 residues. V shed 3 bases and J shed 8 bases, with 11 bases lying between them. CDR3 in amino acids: CASSQGKGYEQFF. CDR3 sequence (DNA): TGCGCCAGCAGCCAGGGAAAGGGCTATGAGCAGTTCTTC.

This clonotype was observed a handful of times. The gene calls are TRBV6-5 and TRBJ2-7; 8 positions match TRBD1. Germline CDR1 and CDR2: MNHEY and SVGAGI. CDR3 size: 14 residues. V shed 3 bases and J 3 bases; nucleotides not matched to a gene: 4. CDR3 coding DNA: TGTGCCAGCAGTTATCAGGGGGCGATCTACGAGCAGTACTTC. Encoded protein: CASSYQGAIYEQYF.

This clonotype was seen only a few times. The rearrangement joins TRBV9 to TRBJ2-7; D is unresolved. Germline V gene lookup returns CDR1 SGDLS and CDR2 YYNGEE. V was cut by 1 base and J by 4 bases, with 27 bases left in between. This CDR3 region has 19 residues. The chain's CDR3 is CASSVRADTKSTWMYEQYF. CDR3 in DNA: TGTGCCAGCAGCGTAAGGGCAGATACGAAATCGACCTGGATGTACGAGCAGTACTTC. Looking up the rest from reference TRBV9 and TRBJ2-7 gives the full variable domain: DSGVTQTPKHLITATGQRVTLRCSPRSGDLSVYWYQQSLDQGLQFLIQYYNGEERAKGNILERFSAQQFPDLHSELNLSSLELGDSALYFCASSVRADTKSTWMYEQYFGPGTRLTVT.

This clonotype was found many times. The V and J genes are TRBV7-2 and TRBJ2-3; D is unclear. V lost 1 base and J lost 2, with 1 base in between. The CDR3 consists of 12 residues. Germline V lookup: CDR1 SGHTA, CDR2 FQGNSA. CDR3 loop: CASSLDTDTQYF. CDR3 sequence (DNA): TGTGCCAGCAGCTTAGACACAGATACGCAGTATTTT.

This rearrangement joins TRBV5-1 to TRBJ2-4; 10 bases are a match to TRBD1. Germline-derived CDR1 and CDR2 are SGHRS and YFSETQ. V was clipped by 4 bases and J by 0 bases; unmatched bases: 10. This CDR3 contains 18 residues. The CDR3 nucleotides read TGCGCCAGCAGCGCGGACAGGGGGTCATCCTTAGCCAAAAACATTCAGTACTTC. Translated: CASSADRGSSLAKNIQYF. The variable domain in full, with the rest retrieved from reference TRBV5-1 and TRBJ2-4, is KAGVTQTPRYLIKTRGQQVTLSCSPISGHRSVSWYQQTPGQGLQFLFEYFSETQRNKGNFPGRFSGRQFSNSRSEMNVSTLELGDSALYLCASSADRGSSLAKNIQYFGAGTRLSVL.

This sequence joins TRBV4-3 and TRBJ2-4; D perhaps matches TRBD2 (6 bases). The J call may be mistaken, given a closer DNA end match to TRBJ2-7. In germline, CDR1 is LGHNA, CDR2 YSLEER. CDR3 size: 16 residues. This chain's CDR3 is CASSQVRDLKTYEQYF. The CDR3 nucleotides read TGCGCCAGCAGCCAAGTTCGGGACTTAAAAACCTACGAGCAGTACTTC.

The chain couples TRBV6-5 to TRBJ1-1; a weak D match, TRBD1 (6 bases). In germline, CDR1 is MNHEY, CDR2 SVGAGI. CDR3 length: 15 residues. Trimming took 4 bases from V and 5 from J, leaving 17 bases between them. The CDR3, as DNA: TGTGCCAGCAGTTCATCGGGGGGGCGCGGAACTGAAGCTTTCTTT. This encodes CASSSSGGRGTEAFF.

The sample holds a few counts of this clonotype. The CDR3 region has the DNA TGTGCCAGCAGTGGAAACCGGGACAGGGCATACAATGAGCAGTTCTTC. Amino acid sequence: CASSGNRDRAYNEQFF. The gene calls are TRBV12-3 or TRBV12-4 and TRBJ2-1; 9 bases align to TRBD1. V lost 5 bases and J lost 4; bases outside the gene matches: 9. CDR3 size: 16 residues.

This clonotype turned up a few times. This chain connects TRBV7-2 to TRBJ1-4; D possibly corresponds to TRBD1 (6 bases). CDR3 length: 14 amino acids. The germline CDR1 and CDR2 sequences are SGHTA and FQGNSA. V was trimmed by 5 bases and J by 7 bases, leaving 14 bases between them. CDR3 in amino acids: CASSLGQGIEKLFF. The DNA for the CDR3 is TGTGCCAGCAGCCTGGGTCAGGGGATTGAAAAACTGTTTTTT.

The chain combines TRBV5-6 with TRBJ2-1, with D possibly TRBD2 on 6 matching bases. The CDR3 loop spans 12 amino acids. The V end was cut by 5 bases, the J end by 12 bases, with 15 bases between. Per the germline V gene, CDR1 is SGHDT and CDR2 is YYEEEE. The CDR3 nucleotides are TGTGCCAGCAGGTCGCTCGGGGGAGTGCAGTTCTTC. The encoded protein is CASRSLGGVQFF.

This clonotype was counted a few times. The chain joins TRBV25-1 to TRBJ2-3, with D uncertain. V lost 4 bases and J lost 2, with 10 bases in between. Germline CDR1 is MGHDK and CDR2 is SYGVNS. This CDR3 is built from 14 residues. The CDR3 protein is CASSGEGYTDTQYF. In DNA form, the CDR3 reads TGTGCCAGCAGTGGGGAAGGATACACAGATACGCAGTATTTT.

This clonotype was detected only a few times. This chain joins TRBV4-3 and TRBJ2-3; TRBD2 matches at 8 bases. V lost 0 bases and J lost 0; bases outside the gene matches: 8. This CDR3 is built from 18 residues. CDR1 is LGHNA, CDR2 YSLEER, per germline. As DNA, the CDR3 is TGCGCCAGCAGCCAAGATCGGTGGCTAGCGGGCAGCACAGATACGCAGTATTTT. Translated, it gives CASSQDRWLAGSTDTQYF.

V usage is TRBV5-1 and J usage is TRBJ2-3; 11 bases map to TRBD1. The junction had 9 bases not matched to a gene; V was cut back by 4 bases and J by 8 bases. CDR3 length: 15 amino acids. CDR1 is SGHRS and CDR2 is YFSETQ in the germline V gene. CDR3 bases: TGCGCCAGCAGCCCCGGACAGGGGGCATCGGGTACGCAGTATTTT. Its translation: CASSPGQGASGTQYF.

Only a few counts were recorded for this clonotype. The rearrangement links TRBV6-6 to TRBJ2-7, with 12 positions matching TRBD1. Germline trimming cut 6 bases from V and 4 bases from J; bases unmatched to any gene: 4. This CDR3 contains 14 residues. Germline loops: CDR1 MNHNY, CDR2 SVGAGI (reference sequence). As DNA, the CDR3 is TGTGCCAGCAGAATGGGACAGGGGGCTTACGAGCAGTACTTC. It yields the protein CASRMGQGAYEQYF.

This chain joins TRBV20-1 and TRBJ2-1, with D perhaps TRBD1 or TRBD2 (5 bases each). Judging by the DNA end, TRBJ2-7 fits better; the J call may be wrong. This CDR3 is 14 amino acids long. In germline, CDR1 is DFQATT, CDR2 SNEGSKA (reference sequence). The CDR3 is CSAERDALGYEQYF. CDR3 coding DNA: TGCAGTGCCGAACGGGACGCCCTCGGCTATGAGCAGTACTTC.

CDR3 protein: CASSEVREKVREKLFF. The CDR3 region has the DNA TGCGCCAGCAGTGAAGTGAGGGAGAAGGTTAGGGAAAAACTGTTTTTT. This chain connects TRBV10-2 to TRBJ1-4, with D unclear. CDR1 and CDR2 (germline): WSHSY, SAAADI. The CDR3 is 16 residues long. Trimming left V 3 bases short and J 8 bases short, with 19 bases between.

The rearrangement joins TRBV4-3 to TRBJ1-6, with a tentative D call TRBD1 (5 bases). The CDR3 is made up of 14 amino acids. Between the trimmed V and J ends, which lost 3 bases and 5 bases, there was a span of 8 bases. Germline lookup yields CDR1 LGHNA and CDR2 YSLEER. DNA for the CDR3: TGCGCCAGCAGCCAGGGACGGCATAATTCACCCCTCCACTTT. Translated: CASSQGRHNSPLHF.

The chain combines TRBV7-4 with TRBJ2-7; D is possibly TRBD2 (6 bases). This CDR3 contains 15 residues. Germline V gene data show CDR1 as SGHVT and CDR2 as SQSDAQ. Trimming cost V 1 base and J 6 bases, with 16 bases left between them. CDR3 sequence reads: CASSLEQGLRGEQYF. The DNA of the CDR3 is TGTGCCAGCAGCTTAGAGCAGGGACTGCGGGGCGAGCAGTACTTC.

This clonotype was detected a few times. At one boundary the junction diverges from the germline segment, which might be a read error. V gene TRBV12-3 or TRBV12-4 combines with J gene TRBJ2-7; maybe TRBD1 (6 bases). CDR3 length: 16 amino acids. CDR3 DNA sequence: TGTGCCAGCAGCCTCTCGAGGGGCAGGGGATCCTACGAGCAGTACTTT. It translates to CASSLSRGRGSYEQYF.

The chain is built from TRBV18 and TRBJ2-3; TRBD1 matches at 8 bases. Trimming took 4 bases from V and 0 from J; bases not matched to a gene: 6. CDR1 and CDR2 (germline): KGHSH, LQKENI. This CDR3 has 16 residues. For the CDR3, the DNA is TGTGCCAGCTCACTAGGACAGGGACTGAGCACAGATACGCAGTATTTT. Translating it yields CASSLGQGLSTDTQYF.

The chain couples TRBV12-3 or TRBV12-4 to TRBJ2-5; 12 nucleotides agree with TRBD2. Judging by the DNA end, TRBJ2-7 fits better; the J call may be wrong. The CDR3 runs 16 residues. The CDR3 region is CASSPLASGRGYEQYF. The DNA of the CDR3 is TGTGCCAGCAGTCCTCTAGCTAGCGGGAGGGGCTACGAGCAGTACTTC.

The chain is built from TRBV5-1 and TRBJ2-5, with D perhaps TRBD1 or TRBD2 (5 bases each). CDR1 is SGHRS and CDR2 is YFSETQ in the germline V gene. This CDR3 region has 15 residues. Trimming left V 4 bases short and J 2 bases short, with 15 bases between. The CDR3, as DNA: TGCGCCAGCAGCAAGGCCGGGACCTCACAAGAGACCCAGTACTTC. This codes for CASSKAGTSQETQYF.

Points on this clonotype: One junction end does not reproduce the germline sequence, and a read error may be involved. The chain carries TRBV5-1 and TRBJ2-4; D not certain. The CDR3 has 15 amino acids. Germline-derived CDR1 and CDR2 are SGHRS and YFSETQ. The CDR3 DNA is TGCGCCAGCAGCTTTATAACGGCAGCAGTGGACGAGCAGTATTTC. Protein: CASSFITAAVDEQYF.

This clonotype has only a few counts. The CDR3 here is CAISGHNEQFF. The DNA for the CDR3 is TGTGCCATCAGTGGCCACAATGAGCAGTTCTTC. The chain couples TRBV10-3 to TRBJ2-1; no firm D call. Trimming removed 4 bases at V and 5 bases at J, with 3 bases between. Germline V gene data show CDR1 as ENHRY and CDR2 as SYGVKD. The CDR3 runs to 11 residues.